These 21 T cell receptor beta chains originate from one sample sequenced in a study of blood T cell repertoires in COVID-19. The repertoire was sequenced with immunoSEQ multiplex PCR; TCRdb's copy has only in-frame clones and lacks some. The sample yields 95,000 to 120,000 clones, around 83% seen once. What was sequenced was peripheral blood. These receptors all stem from a woman aged 65 to 85 with acute or convalescent COVID-19.

CDR3 sequence: CASSIPRLAGGQVDTQYF. The CDR3 DNA is TGTGCCAGTAGTATACCCCGACTAGCGGGAGGGCAAGTGGATACGCAGTATTTT. The chain employs TRBV19 and TRBJ2-3; 14 nucleotides agree with TRBD2. The trim removed 2 bases at V and 6 bases at J, leaving 10 bases unmatched. This CDR3 is 18 amino acids long. In germline, CDR1 is LNHDA, CDR2 SQIVND (reference sequence).

V usage is TRBV19 and J usage is TRBJ1-5, with TRBD1 matching over 9 bases. The CDR3 totals 14 residues. J was trimmed by 2 bases and V by 10 bases; bases with no gene match: 6. Germline lookup yields CDR1 LNHDA and CDR2 SQIVND (reference sequence). The CDR3 here is CATAGQGGNQPQHF. The CDR3 DNA reads as TGTGCCACCGCGGGACAGGGAGGCAATCAGCCCCAGCATTTT.

The rearrangement links TRBV28 to TRBJ1-5; D is unclear. Trimming removed 8 bases from V and 5 bases from J, with 19 bases in between. CDR1 and CDR2 (germline): MDHEN, SYDVKM. CDR3 size: 15 residues. For the CDR3, the DNA is TGTGCCAGCTCAGAAGGAGGCCCCCTCTATCAGCCCCAGCATTTT. This sequence encodes CASSEGGPLYQPQHF.

The rearrangement uses TRBV19 and TRBJ2-5; tentative D call: TRBD1 (5 bases). Per the germline V gene, CDR1 is LNHDA and CDR2 is SQIVND (reference sequence). The V gene lost 6 bases and the J gene lost 3 bases, with 11 bases spanning the gap. CDR3 length equals 13 residues. The chain's CDR3 is CASRMTVEETQYF. The CDR3 DNA reads TGTGCCAGTAGGATGACAGTGGAAGAGACCCAGTACTTC.

This rearrangement joins TRBV29-1 to TRBJ1-1; D is perhaps TRBD1 (6 bases). CDR1 is SQVTM and CDR2 is ANQGSEA in the germline V gene. CDR3 length: 12 residues. V lost 6 bases and J lost 8, with 16 bases in between. The CDR3 is CSVHGGGTEAFF. CDR3 nucleotides: TGCAGCGTCCACGGCGGGGGGACAGAAGCTTTCTTT.

The V gene is TRBV6-5, the J gene TRBJ1-5; D ambiguous. V was shortened by 5 bases and J by 6 bases, with 14 bases between the two germline ends. Germline V gives CDR1 MNHEY, CDR2 SVGAGI. The CDR3 spans 14 residues. CDR3 nucleotides: TGTGCCAGCAGTAGGACGGAGGTCGGTCAGCCCCAGCATTTT. It translates to CASSRTEVGQPQHF.

This chain links TRBV5-1 with TRBJ2-5; 8 nucleotides align to TRBD1. CDR3 size: 15 residues. Germline CDR1 and CDR2: SGHRS and YFSETQ. Trimming took 4 bases from V and 2 from J; bases not matched to a gene: 7. CDR3 region: CASSRTGLSQETQYF. The CDR3 DNA follows: TGCGCCAGCAGCCGGACAGGGCTTTCTCAAGAGACCCAGTACTTC.

The chain employs TRBV21-1 and TRBJ1-5; the table gives TRBD1 as D, unverified against the DNA. TRBV21-1 is a pseudogene locus. This CDR3 comprises 16 residues. Here the CDR3 reads CASSGMLDREIRPQHF. In DNA, the CDR3 is TGTGCCAGCAGCGGGATGTTGGACAGGGAGATTAGGCCCCAGCATTTT.

This sequence joins TRBV5-1 and TRBJ2-7, with D maybe TRBD1 (5 bases). The V and J ends lost 2 bases and 2 bases respectively, with 11 bases between them. This CDR3 region has 14 residues. Germline V gives CDR1 SGHRS, CDR2 YFSETQ. CDR3 bases: TGCGCCAGCAGCTTCGCAGGGATTACCTACGAGCAGTACTTC. As protein: CASSFAGITYEQYF. The full variable domain, completed using reference TRBV5-1 and TRBJ2-7, is KAGVTQTPRYLIKTRGQQVTLSCSPISGHRSVSWYQQTPGQGLQFLFEYFSETQRNKGNFPGRFSGRQFSNSRSEMNVSTLELGDSALYLCASSFAGITYEQYFGPGTRLTVT.

This clone was picked up a small number of times. The rearrangement links TRBV28 to TRBJ2-5; 8 positions agree with TRBD2. Trimming cost V 4 bases and J 4 bases; bases outside gene matches: 5. This CDR3 region has 14 residues. Germline CDR1 MDHEN, CDR2 SYDVKM. The CDR3 is CASSSLAARETQYF. For the CDR3, the DNA is TGTGCCAGCAGTTCACTAGCGGCCCGAGAGACCCAGTACTTC.

The genes are TRBV13 and TRBJ2-1; TRBD2 matches 11 bases. Germline assignment: CDR1 PRHDT and CDR2 FYEKMQ (reference sequence). The J segment lost 11 bases and the V segment lost 2 bases, leaving 5 bases of the junction unmatched. The CDR3 loop spans 14 amino acids. CDR3 sequence: CASSLSPSGGQQFF. The DNA for the CDR3 is TGTGCCAGCAGCTTAAGCCCTAGCGGGGGGCAGCAGTTCTTC.

The chain combines TRBV6-4 with TRBJ1-5; maybe TRBD1 (5 bases). CDR3 length equals 14 residues. CDR1 MRHNA and CDR2 SNTAGT come from the germline V gene. Trimming shortened V by 6 bases and J by 5 bases, and 14 bases separated the two germline ends. This CDR3 is CASSLTERDQPQHF. The CDR3 coding sequence is TGTGCCAGCAGCCTGACAGAAAGAGATCAGCCCCAGCATTTT.

V gene TRBV5-1 combines with J gene TRBJ2-3, with TRBD2 matching 9 bases. The V segment lost 9 bases and the J segment 1 base; nucleotides outside the gene matches: 6. Germline V gives CDR1 SGHRS, CDR2 YFSETQ. The CDR3 consists of 14 residues. The DNA for the CDR3 is TGCGCCACTGCCCCTAGCGGGGGCACAGATACGCAGTATTTT. This encodes CATAPSGGTDTQYF.

The V call is TRBV11-2, the J call TRBJ2-1; 9 nucleotides agree with TRBD1. The CDR3 totals 17 residues. Germline CDR1 and CDR2: SGHAT and FQNNGV. The V segment lost 5 bases and the J segment 0 bases; nucleotides outside the gene matches: 8. CDR3 nucleotides: TGTGCCAGCAGCCGGCCGGGACAGGGTAGCTCCTACAATGAGCAGTTCTTC. Translating it yields CASSRPGQGSSYNEQFF.

About this clone: The sample carries other DNA sequences with the same CDR3. The genes are TRBV11-3 and TRBJ2-1; 7 positions agree with TRBD2. The length of the CDR3 is 15 residues. V shed 1 base and J 0 bases; nucleotides not matched to a gene: 0. Germline lookup yields CDR1 SGHNT and CDR2 YENEEA. CDR3 in DNA: TGTGCCAGCAGCTTAGCGGGAGGCTCCTACAATGAGCAGTTCTTC. Its translation: CASSLAGGSYNEQFF.

About this clone: The junction does not match germline at one end; this may be a read error. This rearrangement joins TRBV7-2 to TRBJ2-1; 9 bases map to TRBD2. Germline V gene sequence: CDR1 SGHTA, CDR2 FQGNSA. The CDR3 is made up of 14 amino acids. The CDR3 DNA is TGTGCCAGCAGACCCGGGACTAGCCTAACCAATTATCTCTTC. Translating gives CASRPGTSLTNYLF.

Only one count was recorded for this clone. The chain has TRBV10-2 and TRBJ2-3, with 8 bases lining up with TRBD2. This CDR3 is 14 amino acids long. V gave up 8 bases and J gave up 2 bases; unmatched junction bases: 6. Germline V gene sequence: CDR1 WSHSY, CDR2 SAAADI. CDR3 sequence: CASRAGGDTDTQYF. Written as DNA, the CDR3 is TGCGCCAGCCGGGCCGGGGGGGACACAGATACGCAGTATTTT.

The CDR3, as DNA: TGTGCCAGCAGCCTGGGCCTGGCGGGGCAGTTCTTC. Its translation is CASSLGLAGQFF. The chain recombines TRBV11-2 with TRBJ2-1; perhaps TRBD2 as D (5 bases). Germline V gene sequence: CDR1 SGHAT, CDR2 FQNNGV. The V end was cut by 5 bases, the J end by 12 bases, with 14 bases between. This CDR3 contains 12 residues.

V is TRBV19 and J is TRBJ1-2; possibly TRBD1 for D (5 bases). CDR1 is LNHDA and CDR2 is SQIVND in the germline V gene (reference sequence). The germline V and J ends were trimmed by 9 bases and 3 bases, with 11 bases remaining between them. CDR3 length: 12 residues. CDR3 sequence: CASDGRDYGYTF. In nucleotides, the CDR3 is TGTGCCAGCGACGGCAGGGACTATGGCTACACCTTC.

The genes are TRBV28 and TRBJ2-7; D call uncertain. V lost 9 bases and J lost 3, with 3 bases in between. CDR3 length: 9 residues. In germline, CDR1 is MDHEN, CDR2 SYDVKM. Here the CDR3 reads CASNYEQYV. The CDR3 DNA reads as TGTGCCAGTAACTACGAGCAGTACGTC.

The chain uses TRBV19 and TRBJ1-1, with 8 bases aligning to TRBD1. CDR3 length: 14 residues. V lost 8 bases, J lost 0 bases, and 5 bases stayed unmatched. Germline V CDR1 and CDR2: LNHDA, SQIVND (reference sequence). Here the CDR3 DNA reads TGTGCCAGTCGACAGGGGAACATGAACACTGAAGCTTTCTTT. This encodes CASRQGNMNTEAFF.